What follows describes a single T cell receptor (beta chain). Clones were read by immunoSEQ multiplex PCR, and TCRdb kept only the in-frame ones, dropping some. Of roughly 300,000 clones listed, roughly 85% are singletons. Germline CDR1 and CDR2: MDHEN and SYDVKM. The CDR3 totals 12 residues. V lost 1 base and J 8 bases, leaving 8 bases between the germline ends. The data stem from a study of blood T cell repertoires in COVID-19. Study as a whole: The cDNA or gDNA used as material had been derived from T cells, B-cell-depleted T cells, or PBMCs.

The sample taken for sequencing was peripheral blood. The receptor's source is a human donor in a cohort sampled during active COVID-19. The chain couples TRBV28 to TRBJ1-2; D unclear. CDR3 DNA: TGTGCCAGCAGTTTATCTACCAAAGGCTACACCTTC. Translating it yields CASSLSTKGYTF.